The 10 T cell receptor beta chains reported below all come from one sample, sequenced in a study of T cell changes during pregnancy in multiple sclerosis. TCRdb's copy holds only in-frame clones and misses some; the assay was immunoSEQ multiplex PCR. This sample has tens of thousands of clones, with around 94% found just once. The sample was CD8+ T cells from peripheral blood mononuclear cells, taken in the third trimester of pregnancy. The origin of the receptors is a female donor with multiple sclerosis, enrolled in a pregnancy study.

CDR3: CASSFGLSYGYTF. Written as DNA, the CDR3 is TGTGCCAGCAGTTTTGGGCTAAGCTATGGCTACACCTTC. The chain combines TRBV27 with TRBJ1-2; no definite D call. Germline values: CDR1 MNHEY, CDR2 SMNVEV (reference sequence). Trimming left V 3 bases short and J 4 bases short, with 9 bases between. The CDR3 has 13 amino acids.

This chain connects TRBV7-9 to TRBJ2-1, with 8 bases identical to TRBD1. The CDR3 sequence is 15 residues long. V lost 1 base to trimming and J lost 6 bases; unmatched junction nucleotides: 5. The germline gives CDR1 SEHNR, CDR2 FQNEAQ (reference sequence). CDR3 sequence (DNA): TGTGCCAGCAGCTTAGTGGACAGGGATGGCAATGAGCAGTTCTTC. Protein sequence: CASSLVDRDGNEQFF.

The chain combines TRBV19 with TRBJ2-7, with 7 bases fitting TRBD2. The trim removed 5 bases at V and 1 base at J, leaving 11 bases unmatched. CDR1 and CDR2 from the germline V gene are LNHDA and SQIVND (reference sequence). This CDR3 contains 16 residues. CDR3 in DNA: TGTGCCAGTAGTCCCTCGATCGCGGGGGAGTCCTACGAGCAGTACTTC. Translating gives CASSPSIAGESYEQYF.

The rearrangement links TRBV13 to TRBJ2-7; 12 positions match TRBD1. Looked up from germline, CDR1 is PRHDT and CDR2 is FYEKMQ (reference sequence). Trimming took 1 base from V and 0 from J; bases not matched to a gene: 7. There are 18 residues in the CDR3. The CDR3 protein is CASSLVGTGGSFSYEQYF. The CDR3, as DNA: TGTGCCAGCAGCTTAGTGGGGACAGGGGGCTCCTTCTCCTACGAGCAGTACTTC.

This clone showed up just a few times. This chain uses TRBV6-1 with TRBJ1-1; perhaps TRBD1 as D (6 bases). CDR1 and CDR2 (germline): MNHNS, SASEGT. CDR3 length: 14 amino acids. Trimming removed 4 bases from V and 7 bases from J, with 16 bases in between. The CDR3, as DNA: TGTGCCAGCAGTGGCCAGGTTGAACAGGGTGAAGCTTTCTTT. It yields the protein CASSGQVEQGEAFF.

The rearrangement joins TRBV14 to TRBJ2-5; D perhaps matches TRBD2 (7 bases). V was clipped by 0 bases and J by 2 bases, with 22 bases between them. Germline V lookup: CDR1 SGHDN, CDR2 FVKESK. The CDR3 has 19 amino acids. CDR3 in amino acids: CASSQDPQPGGQNQETQYF. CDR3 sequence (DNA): TGTGCCAGCAGCCAAGACCCTCAACCGGGGGGCCAGAATCAAGAGACCCAGTACTTC.

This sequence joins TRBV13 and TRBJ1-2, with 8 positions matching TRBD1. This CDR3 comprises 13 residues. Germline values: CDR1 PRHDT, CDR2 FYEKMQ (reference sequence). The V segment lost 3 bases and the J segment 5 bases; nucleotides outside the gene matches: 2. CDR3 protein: CASSFDRGYGYTF. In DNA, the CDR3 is TGTGCCAGCAGCTTCGACAGGGGATATGGCTACACCTTC.

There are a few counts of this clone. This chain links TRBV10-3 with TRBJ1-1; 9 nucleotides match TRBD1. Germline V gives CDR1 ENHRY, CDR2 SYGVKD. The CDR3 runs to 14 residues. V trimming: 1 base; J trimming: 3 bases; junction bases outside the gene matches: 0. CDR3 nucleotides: TGTGCCATCAGTGAGTGGGACAGGGACACTGAAGCTTTCTTT. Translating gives CAISEWDRDTEAFF.

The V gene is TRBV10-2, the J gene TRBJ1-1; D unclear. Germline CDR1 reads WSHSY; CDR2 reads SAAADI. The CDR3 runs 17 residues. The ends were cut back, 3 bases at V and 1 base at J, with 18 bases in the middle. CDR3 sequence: CASSDIVRGGSNTEAFF. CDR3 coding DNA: TGCGCCAGCAGTGATATAGTCCGCGGTGGGTCGAACACTGAAGCTTTCTTT.

CDR3 sequence (DNA): TGTGCCAGCAGCTCAATAGCGGAACTCTACAATGAGCAGTTCTTC. It is translated as CASSSIAELYNEQFF. The chain joins TRBV5-6 to TRBJ2-1, with a weak D call TRBD2 (6 bases). This CDR3 has 15 residues. Per germline, CDR1 SGHDT and CDR2 YYEEEE. The V gene lost 3 bases and the J gene lost 3 bases, with 13 bases spanning the gap. The full variable domain, with the rest looked up from reference TRBV5-6 and TRBJ2-1, is DAGVTQSPTHLIKTRGQQVTLRCSPKSGHDTVSWYQQALGQGPQFIFQYYEEEERQRGNFPDRFSGHQFPNYSSELNVNALLLGDSALYLCASSSIAELYNEQFFGPGTRLTVL.